Listed below are T cell receptor beta chains from one sample, sequenced in a study of STAT5B mutations in CD4+ large granular lymphocyte leukemia. Only in-frame clones appear in the TCRdb table, and some are missing; sequencing was by immunoSEQ multiplex PCR. The sample holds about 31,000 clones, just over 75% seen once. The sample comprised CD4+ T cells from blood buffy coats. These receptors were obtained from a human donor in good health. CDR3s include the opening cysteine and the closing phenylalanine or tryptophan. Each record gives: D gene, V gene, clone size, J gene, CDR3 protein, CDR3 DNA. A D gene is named only where the DNA matches it firmly. Expanded clones are given a class, and other clones once, few, many or no size at all.

D gene: TRBD1; V gene: TRBV11-2; clone size: NA; J gene: TRBJ2-7; CDR3 protein: CASSLYRGRYEQYF; CDR3 DNA: TGTGCCAGCAGCTTATACAGGGGGAGGTACGAGCAGTACTTC
D gene: NA; V gene: TRBV19; clone size: NA; J gene: TRBJ1-5; CDR3 protein: CASSIDFSGRSYSNQPQHF; CDR3 DNA: TGTGCCAGTAGTATAGATTTCTCGGGACGGTCTTATAGCAATCAGCCCCAGCATTTT
D gene: NA; V gene: TRBV28; clone size: NA; J gene: TRBJ2-7; CDR3 protein: CASSLKGHEQYF; CDR3 DNA: TGTGCCAGCAGTTTAAAGGGCCACGAGCAGTACTTC
D gene: NA; V gene: TRBV25-1; clone size: NA; J gene: TRBJ1-3; CDR3 protein: CASTRTGGFGNTIYF; CDR3 DNA: TGTGCCAGCACCAGGACTGGGGGTTTTGGAAACACCATATATTTT
D gene: TRBD1; V gene: TRBV15; clone size: NA; J gene: TRBJ2-6; CDR3 protein: CATSRDRTGGTGANVLTF; CDR3 DNA: TGTGCCACCAGCAGAGATCGGACAGGGGGCACTGGGGCCAACGTCCTGACTTTC
D gene: NA; V gene: TRBV2; clone size: NA; J gene: TRBJ2-2; CDR3 protein: CASSRGPGELFF; CDR3 DNA: TGTGCCAGCAGCCGAGGGCCCGGGGAGCTGTTTTTT
D gene: TRBD2; V gene: TRBV4-3; clone size: once; J gene: TRBJ2-3; CDR3 protein: CASSQALNKRGRTDTQYF; CDR3 DNA: TGCGCCAGCAGCCAAGCCTTGAATAAGCGGGGGCGGACAGATACGCAGTATTTT
D gene: TRBD1; V gene: TRBV5-6; clone size: NA; J gene: TRBJ1-5; CDR3 protein: CASSLFYGTGFKPQHF; CDR3 DNA: TGTGCCAGCAGCTTGTTTTACGGGACAGGGTTTAAGCCCCAGCATTTT
D gene: NA; V gene: TRBV6-1; clone size: NA; J gene: TRBJ2-1; CDR3 protein: CASSGRTASYNEQFF; CDR3 DNA: TGTGCCAGCAGTGGCCGGACAGCGTCTTACAATGAGCAGTTCTTC
D gene: TRBD1; V gene: TRBV5-1; clone size: NA; J gene: TRBJ1-2; CDR3 protein: CASSFTDRGYGYTF; CDR3 DNA: TGCGCCAGCAGCTTCACTGACAGGGGCTATGGCTACACCTTC
D gene: TRBD1; V gene: TRBV11-2; clone size: NA; J gene: TRBJ1-6; CDR3 protein: CASTLGQNNSPLHF; CDR3 DNA: TGTGCCAGCACCTTGGGACAGAATAATTCACCCCTCCACTTT
D gene: TRBD1; V gene: TRBV7-2; clone size: NA; J gene: TRBJ2-7; CDR3 protein: CASSSDRWSYEQYF; CDR3 DNA: TGTGCCAGCAGCTCGGACAGGTGGTCCTACGAGCAGTACTTC
D gene: TRBD2; V gene: TRBV29-1; clone size: few; J gene: TRBJ2-1; CDR3 protein: CSVPGTSGSPLNEQFF; CDR3 DNA: TGCAGCGTTCCTGGGACTAGCGGGAGCCCCCTCAATGAGCAGTTCTTC
D gene: TRBD1; V gene: TRBV18; clone size: NA; J gene: TRBJ1-4; CDR3 protein: CASSPGQAGNEKLFF; CDR3 DNA: TGTGCCAGCTCACCTGGACAGGCCGGTAATGAAAAACTGTTTTTT
D gene: NA; V gene: TRBV5-4; clone size: few; J gene: TRBJ1-2; CDR3 protein: CASSSLGGTGGWGYTF; CDR3 DNA: TGTGCCAGCAGCTCACTCGGGGGGACCGGGGGCTGGGGCTACACCTTC